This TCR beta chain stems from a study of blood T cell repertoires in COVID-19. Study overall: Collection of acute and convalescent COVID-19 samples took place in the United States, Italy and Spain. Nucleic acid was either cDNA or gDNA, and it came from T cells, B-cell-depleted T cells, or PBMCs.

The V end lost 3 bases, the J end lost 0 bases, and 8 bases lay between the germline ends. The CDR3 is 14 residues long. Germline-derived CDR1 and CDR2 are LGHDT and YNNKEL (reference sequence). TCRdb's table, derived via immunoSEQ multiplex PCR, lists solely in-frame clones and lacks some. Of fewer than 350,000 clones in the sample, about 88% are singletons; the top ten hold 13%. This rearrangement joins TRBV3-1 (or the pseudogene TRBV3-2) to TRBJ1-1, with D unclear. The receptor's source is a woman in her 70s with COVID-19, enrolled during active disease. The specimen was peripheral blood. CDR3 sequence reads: CASSQSQLNTEAFF. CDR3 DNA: TGTGCCAGCAGCCAGTCACAGCTGAACACTGAAGCTTTCTTT.